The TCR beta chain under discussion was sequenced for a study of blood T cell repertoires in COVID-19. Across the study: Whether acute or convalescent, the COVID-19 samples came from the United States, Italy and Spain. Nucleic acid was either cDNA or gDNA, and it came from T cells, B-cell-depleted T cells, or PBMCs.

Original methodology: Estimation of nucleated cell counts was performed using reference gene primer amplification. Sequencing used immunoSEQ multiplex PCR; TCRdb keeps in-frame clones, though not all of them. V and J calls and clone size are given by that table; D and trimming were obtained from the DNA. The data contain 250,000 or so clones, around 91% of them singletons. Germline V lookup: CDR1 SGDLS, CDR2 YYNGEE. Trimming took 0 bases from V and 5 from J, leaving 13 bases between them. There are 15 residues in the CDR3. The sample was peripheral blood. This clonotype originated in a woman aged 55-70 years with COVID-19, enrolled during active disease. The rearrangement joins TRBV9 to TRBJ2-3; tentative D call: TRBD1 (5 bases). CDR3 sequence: CASSVAQVRLDTQYF. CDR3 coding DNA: TGTGCCAGCAGCGTAGCACAGGTCAGGCTAGATACGCAGTATTTT.